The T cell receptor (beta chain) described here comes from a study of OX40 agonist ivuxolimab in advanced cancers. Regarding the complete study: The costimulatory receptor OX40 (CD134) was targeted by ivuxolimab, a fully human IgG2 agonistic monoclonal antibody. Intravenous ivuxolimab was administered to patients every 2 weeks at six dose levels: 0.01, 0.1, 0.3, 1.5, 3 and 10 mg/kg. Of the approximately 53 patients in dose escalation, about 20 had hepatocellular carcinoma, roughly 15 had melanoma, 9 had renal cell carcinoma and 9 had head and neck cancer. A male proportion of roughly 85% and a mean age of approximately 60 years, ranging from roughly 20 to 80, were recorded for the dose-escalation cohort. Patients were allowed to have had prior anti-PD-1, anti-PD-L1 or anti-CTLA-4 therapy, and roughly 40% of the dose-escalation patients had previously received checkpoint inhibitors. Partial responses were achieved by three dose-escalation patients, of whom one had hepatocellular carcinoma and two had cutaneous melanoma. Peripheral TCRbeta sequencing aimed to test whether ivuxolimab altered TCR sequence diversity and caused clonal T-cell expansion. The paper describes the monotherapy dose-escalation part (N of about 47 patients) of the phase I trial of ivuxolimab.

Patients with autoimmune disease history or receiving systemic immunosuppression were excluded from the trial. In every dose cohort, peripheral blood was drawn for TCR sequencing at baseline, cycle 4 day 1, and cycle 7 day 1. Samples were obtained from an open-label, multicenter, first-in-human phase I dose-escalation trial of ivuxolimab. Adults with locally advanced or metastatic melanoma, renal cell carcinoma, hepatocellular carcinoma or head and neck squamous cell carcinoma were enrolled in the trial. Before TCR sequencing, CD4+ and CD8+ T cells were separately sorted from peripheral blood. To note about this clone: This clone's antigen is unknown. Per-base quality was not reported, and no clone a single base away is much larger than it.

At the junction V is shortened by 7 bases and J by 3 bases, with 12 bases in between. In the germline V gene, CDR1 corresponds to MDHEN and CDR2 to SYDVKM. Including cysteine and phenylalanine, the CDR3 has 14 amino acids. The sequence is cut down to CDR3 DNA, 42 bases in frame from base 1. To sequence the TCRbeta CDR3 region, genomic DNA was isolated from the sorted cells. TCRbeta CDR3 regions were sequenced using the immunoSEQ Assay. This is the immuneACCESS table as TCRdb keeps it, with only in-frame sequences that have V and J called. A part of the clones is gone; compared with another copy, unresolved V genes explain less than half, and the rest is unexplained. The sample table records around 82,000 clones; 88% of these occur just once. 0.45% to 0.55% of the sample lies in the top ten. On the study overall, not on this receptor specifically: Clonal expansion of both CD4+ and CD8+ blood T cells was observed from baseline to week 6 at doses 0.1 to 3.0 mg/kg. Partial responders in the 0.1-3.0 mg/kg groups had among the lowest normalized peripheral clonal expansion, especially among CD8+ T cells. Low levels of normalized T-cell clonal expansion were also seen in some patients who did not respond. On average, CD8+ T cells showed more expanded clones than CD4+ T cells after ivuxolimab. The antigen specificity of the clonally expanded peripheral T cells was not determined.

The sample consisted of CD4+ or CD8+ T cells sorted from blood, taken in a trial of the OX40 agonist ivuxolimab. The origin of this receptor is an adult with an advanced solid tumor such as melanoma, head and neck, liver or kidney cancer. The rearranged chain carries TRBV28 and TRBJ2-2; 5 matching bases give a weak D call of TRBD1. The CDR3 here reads CASIFRTYTGELFF. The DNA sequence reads TGTGCCAGCATCTTCAGGACATACACCGGGGAGCTGTTTTTT. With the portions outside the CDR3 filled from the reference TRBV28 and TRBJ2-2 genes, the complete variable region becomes DVKVTQSSRYLVKRTGEKVFLECVQDMDHENMFWYRQDPGLGLRLIYFSYDVKMKEKGDIPEGYSVSREKKERFSLILESASTNQTSMYLCASIFRTYTGELFFGEGSRLTVL.